A selection of T cell receptor beta chains follows, all from one sample in a study of control samples from healthy donors and cancer patients. The data were produced by immunoSEQ multiplex PCR, yet TCRdb's version contains in-frame clones alone and is incomplete. Here the sample spans about 25,000 clones, approximately 85% being singletons. The sequenced material came from PBMCs. The receptors originated from a woman in her fifties or sixties with head and neck cancer. Both conserved end residues are part of each CDR3. A D gene is named only where the DNA matches it firmly. Size tells how often a clone was seen (once, few, many) or the class of an expanded clone, and some rows leave it out.

NA,14,TRBJ2-1,NA,TRBV27,TGTGCCAGCAGTTTGTTTAGTTGGGGAGGCGAGCAGTTCTTC,CASSLFSWGGEQFF
NA,12,TRBJ2-1,NA,TRBV10-3,TGTGCCACTCTCGGTGAGGGCAATGAGCAGTTCTTC,CATLGEGNEQFF
NA,16,TRBJ2-2,TRBD2,TRBV7-3,TGTGCCAGCAGCTTTTGGACTAGCGGATCCACCGGGGAGCTGTTTTTT,CASSFWTSGSTGELFF
NA,14,TRBJ2-7,NA,TRBV6-1,TGTGCCAGCAGTGAAGAGCCACGATCCTACGAGCAGTACTTC,CASSEEPRSYEQYF
NA,12,TRBJ2-1,NA,TRBV4-1,TGCGCCAGCAGCCAAGAGTCCAATGAGCAGTTCTTC,CASSQESNEQFF
NA,16,TRBJ2-4,NA,TRBV5-8,TGTGCCAGCAGCTTGAGGGTCCGGATTGACAAAAACATTCAGTACTTC,CASSLRVRIDKNIQYF
NA,15,TRBJ2-3,NA,TRBV4-3,TGCGCCAGCAGCCCCTGGAGGAGTAGCACAGATACGCAGTATTTT,CASSPWRSSTDTQYF
NA,15,TRBJ2-3,NA,TRBV5-5,TGTGCCAGCAGCTCTGAATCAAGGGGCACAGATACGCAGTATTTT,CASSSESRGTDTQYF
NA,14,TRBJ2-4,NA,TRBV21-1,TGTGCCAGCAGCAAGGGAGGACCCGGAAACATTCAGTACTTC,CASSKGGPGNIQYF
once,15,TRBJ2-5,TRBD2,TRBV9,TGTGCCAGCAGCGGGCCCGGGACTACCTTCGAGACCCAGTACTTC,CASSGPGTTFETQYF
NA,15,TRBJ2-5,TRBD1,TRBV5-1,TGCGCCAGCAGCCGACCGGGACAGGCACAAGAGACCCAGTACTTC,CASSRPGQAQETQYF
NA,12,TRBJ1-2,NA,TRBV29-1,TGCAGCGTTGAAGATTGGCGGGGGGCGAACACCTTC,CSVEDWRGANTF
once,13,TRBJ1-1,TRBD1,TRBV11-3,TGTGCCAGCACCACACAGGGGCGGACTGAAGCTTTCTTT,CASTTQGRTEAFF
NA,18,TRBJ2-2,TRBD2,TRBV7-2,TGTGCCAGCAGCTTCCGCCTCGGACTAGCGGTATCCACCGGGGAGCTGTTTTTT,CASSFRLGLAVSTGELFF
NA,14,TRBJ1-2,NA,TRBV6-5,TGTGCCAGCAGTTGGGCCCCCGAGACCGGGGGCTACACCTTC,CASSWAPETGGYTF
once,14,TRBJ1-6,TRBD1,TRBV10-2,TGCGCCAGCAGTGAAAACAGGGGTTATTCACCCCTCCACTTT,CASSENRGYSPLHF
NA,13,TRBJ2-2,NA,TRBV14,TGTGCCAGCAGCCTCCAGCGCACCGGGGAGCTGTTTTTT,CASSLQRTGELFF
NA,15,TRBJ1-2,NA,TRBV5-5,TGTGCCAGCAGCCTGGACCAACAGGTCACCGGGGGCTACACCTTC,CASSLDQQVTGGYTF
NA,14,TRBJ2-3,TRBD2,TRBV6-5,TGTGCCAGCAGTCCTCTAAGGGAGCGGGGGGCGGAGTATTTT,CASSPLRERGAEYF
NA,11,TRBJ2-1,NA,TRBV6-5,TGTGCCAGCAGTACCCCGGGAAAAGAGTTCTTC,CASSTPGKEFF
NA,14,TRBJ1-1,TRBD1,TRBV7-9,TGTGCCAGCAGCACCGGGACAGGGTACACTGAAGCTTTCTTT,CASSTGTGYTEAFF
few,12,TRBJ2-1,NA,TRBV9,TGTGCCAGCAGCGGTAGCTACAATGAGCAGTTCTTC,CASSGSYNEQFF
NA,15,TRBJ1-6,NA,TRBV7-9,TGTGCCAGCAGCGGGCCCGGGACACTGAATTCACCCCTCCACTTT,CASSGPGTLNSPLHF
few,17,TRBJ2-3,TRBD2,TRBV4-1,TGCGCCAGCAGCCAAGATTTTCTAGCGGGGGTGACAGATACGCAGTATTTT,CASSQDFLAGVTDTQYF
NA,15,TRBJ1-2,TRBD1,TRBV5-1,TGCGCCAGCAGCTTGGCTGGGACAGGGGGCAGGGGCTACACCTTC,CASSLAGTGGRGYTF
NA,15,TRBJ1-2,TRBD1,TRBV19,TGTGCCAGTAGTTCCCGGACAGGGAGTAACTATGGCTACACCTTC,CASSSRTGSNYGYTF
NA,16,TRBJ1-4,NA,TRBV4-2,TGTGCCAGCAGCCAAGAGTCCGGGTTTGGTAATGAAAAACTGTTTTTT,CASSQESGFGNEKLFF
NA,14,TRBJ2-1,NA,TRBV5-6,TGTGCCAGCAGCTTGAAAGGAACTCACAATGAGCAGTTCTTC,CASSLKGTHNEQFF
NA,14,TRBJ1-6,NA,TRBV4-3,TGCGCCAGCAGCCAAGATATAGGTAATTCACCCCTCCACTTT,CASSQDIGNSPLHF
NA,16,TRBJ1-5,NA,TRBV3-1/TRBV3-2,TGTGCCAGCAGCCCTTTGGGCGGACTTAGCAATCAGCCCCAGCATTTT,CASSPLGGLSNQPQHF
NA,15,TRBJ1-2,NA,TRBV6-6,TGTGCCAGCAGTTACAGGGAGGGGACTAACTATGGCTACACCTTC,CASSYREGTNYGYTF
NA,12,TRBJ1-6,NA,TRBV12-3/TRBV12-4,TGTGCCAGCAGTTTATCTAATTCACCCCTCCACTTT,CASSLSNSPLHF
NA,13,TRBJ1-1,NA,TRBV7-3,TGTGCCAGCAGAAAGGACAGGAACACTGAAGCTTTCTTT,CASRKDRNTEAFF
NA,11,TRBJ2-7,NA,TRBV12-3/TRBV12-4,TGTGCCAGCAGTTCTTTCATCGAGCAGTACTTC,CASSSFIEQYF
NA,19,TRBJ1-5,TRBD1,TRBV2,TGTGCCAGCAGTGAAGGAGGGACAGGGGCGACTTATAGCAATCAGCCCCAGCATTTT,CASSEGGTGATYSNQPQHF
NA,11,TRBJ2-1,NA,TRBV6-2/TRBV6-3,TGTGCCAGCAGTCTACTCAATGAGCAGTTCTTC,CASSLLNEQFF
NA,12,TRBJ1-4,NA,TRBV2,TGTGCCAGAGGGTCCGTCGATGGGGAACTGTTTTTT,CARGSVDGELFF
NA,14,TRBJ1-1,NA,TRBV5-1,TGCGCCAGCAGCGACCCGACAGGTGGAACTGAAGCTTTCTTT,CASSDPTGGTEAFF
NA,14,TRBJ2-7,TRBD2,TRBV7-2,TGTGCCAGCAGCTACCTAGCGGGGGCCTACGAGCAGTACTTC,CASSYLAGAYEQYF
NA,13,TRBJ1-5,NA,TRBV20-1,TGCAGTGCTAGTGGGGGGTGGGGTCAGCCCCAGCATTTT,CSASGGWGQPQHF
once,21,TRBJ1-5,TRBD1,TRBV2,TGTGCCAAGGGGGGGGGACAGGGAGAAATTCGTGGCCTTTATAGCAATCAGCCCCAGCATTTT,CAKGGGQGEIRGLYSNQPQHF
NA,13,TRBJ2-7,NA,TRBV5-6,TGTGCCAGCAGCTTGGGTAGACTCTACGAGCAGTACTTC,CASSLGRLYEQYF
NA,16,TRBJ2-3,TRBD2,TRBV7-9,TGTGCCAGCAGCTTAGTTGCGGGAGGTAGCACAGATACGCAGTATTTT,CASSLVAGGSTDTQYF
NA,15,TRBJ1-1,TRBD1,TRBV7-3,TGTGCCAGCAGCCTAAGTCCCGGGACAGGGACTGAAGCTTTCTTT,CASSLSPGTGTEAFF
NA,14,TRBJ2-5,NA,TRBV27,TGTGCCAGCAGTTTTCTCGGGGGTCAAGAGACCCAGTACTTC,CASSFLGGQETQYF
NA,14,TRBJ2-1,NA,TRBV5-4,TGTGCCAGCAGCTTAGGAGATTCCTACAATGAGCAGTTCTTC,CASSLGDSYNEQFF
NA,17,TRBJ1-1,NA,TRBV11-2,TGTGCCAGCAGCTCCCTTTTGGGGCGGATCATGAACACTGAAGCTTTCTTT,CASSSLLGRIMNTEAFF
NA,13,TRBJ2-5,TRBD2,TRBV7-2,TGTGCCAGCAAGCGGGGAGTCCAAGAGACCCAGTACTTC,CASKRGVQETQYF